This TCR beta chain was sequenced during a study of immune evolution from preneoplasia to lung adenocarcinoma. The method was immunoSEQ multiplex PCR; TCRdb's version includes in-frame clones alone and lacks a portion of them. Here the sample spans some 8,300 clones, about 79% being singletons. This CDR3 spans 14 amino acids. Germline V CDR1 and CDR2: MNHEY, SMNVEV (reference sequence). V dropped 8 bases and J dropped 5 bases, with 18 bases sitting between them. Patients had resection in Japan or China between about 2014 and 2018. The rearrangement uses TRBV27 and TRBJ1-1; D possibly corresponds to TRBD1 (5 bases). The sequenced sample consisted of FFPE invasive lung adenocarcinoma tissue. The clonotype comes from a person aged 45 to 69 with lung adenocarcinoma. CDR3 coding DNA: TGTGCCAGCGGAGGGATATCCCCAGGGACTGAAGCTTTCTTT. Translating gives CASGGISPGTEAFF.